These 16 T cell receptor beta chains came from one sample sequenced in a study of blood T cell repertoires in COVID-19. Using immunoSEQ multiplex PCR, the repertoire was profiled, and TCRdb retains in-frame clones only, with some absent. The table shows about 160,000 clones, with 85% occurring only once. Specimen: peripheral blood. These receptors all come from a man aged 35 to 55 with acute or convalescent COVID-19.

The chain uses TRBV6-6 and TRBJ1-1; TRBD1 agrees at 9 bases. The CDR3 is made up of 12 amino acids. Germline values: CDR1 MNHNY, CDR2 SVGAGI (reference sequence). The V segment lost 6 bases and the J segment 11 bases; nucleotides outside the gene matches: 7. The DNA of the CDR3 is TGTGCCAGCAGGCTCACAGGGGGCGAGGCTTTCTTT. This gives the protein CASRLTGGEAFF.

J is TRBJ2-2 and V is TRBV4-1, with D possibly being TRBD2 (7 bases). The V and J ends lost 6 bases and 2 bases respectively, with 13 bases between them. Germline V CDR1 and CDR2: MGHRA, YSYEKL. The CDR3 extends over 15 amino acids. CDR3 DNA: TGCGCCAGCAGGAGGGGGGGCTCAAACACCGGGGAGCTGTTTTTT. It specifies CASRRGGSNTGELFF.

This clone was recorded only once. The chain couples TRBV20-1 to TRBJ2-2; maybe TRBD1 (6 bases). V shed 3 bases and J shed 4 bases, with 12 bases lying between them. CDR3 length: 14 residues. Germline V gene sequence: CDR1 DFQATT, CDR2 SNEGSKA (reference sequence). The CDR3 DNA reads TGCAGTGCTAGTGCACAGGGATCCACCGGGGAGCTGTTTTTT. Protein: CSASAQGSTGELFF.

This chain connects TRBV3-1 (or the pseudogene TRBV3-2) to TRBJ1-4; D not certain. V gave up 10 bases and J gave up 0 bases, with 12 bases separating them. Germline lookup yields CDR1 LGHDT and CDR2 YNNKEL (reference sequence). The CDR3 loop spans 14 amino acids. The CDR3 sequence is CATSISATNEKLFF. In nucleotides, the CDR3 is TGTGCCACTAGTATCAGTGCAACTAATGAAAAACTGTTTTTT.

The chain combines TRBV5-1 with TRBJ2-3, with D hard to call. Germline V lookup: CDR1 SGHRS, CDR2 YFSETQ. This CDR3 comprises 14 residues. V dropped 0 bases and J dropped 2 bases, with 7 bases sitting between them. CDR3 region: CASSLGLFTDTQYF. The CDR3 nucleotides read TGCGCCAGCAGCTTGGGACTTTTCACAGATACGCAGTATTTT.

V is TRBV5-1 and J is TRBJ1-2; possible D gene TRBD1, 6 bases. The CDR3 length is 12 residues. CDR1 is SGHRS, CDR2 YFSETQ, per germline. V lost 2 bases to trimming and J lost 8 bases, with 10 bases between them. CDR3 DNA: TGCGCCAGCAGCTTACCCGGGACAGGCTACACCTTC. This sequence encodes CASSLPGTGYTF.

In this sample, this clone turned up once. The CDR3 DNA reads TGCAGCGTTGACGGGGGGAGGGGTGGCTACACCTTC. It is translated as CSVDGGRGGYTF. V is TRBV29-1 and J is TRBJ1-2, with D perhaps matching TRBD1 (5 bases). The CDR3 runs to 12 residues. CDR1 SQVTM and CDR2 ANQGSEA come from the germline V gene. The V end was cut by 3 bases, the J end by 7 bases, with 12 bases between.

V gene TRBV30 combines with J gene TRBJ2-1; 13 nucleotides align to TRBD2. This CDR3 comprises 15 residues. V lost 1 base, J lost 4 bases, and 1 base stayed unmatched. Germline CDR1 is GTSNPN and CDR2 is SVGIG (reference sequence). CDR3 region: CAWSEGLAGYNEQFF. CDR3 in DNA: TGTGCCTGGAGTGAGGGACTAGCGGGGTACAATGAGCAGTTCTTC.

This rearrangement joins TRBV3-1 (or the pseudogene TRBV3-2) to TRBJ2-1; D gene unclear. Germline values: CDR1 LGHDT, CDR2 YNNKEL (reference sequence). There are 14 residues in the CDR3. V was shortened by 2 bases and J by 3 bases, with 8 bases between the two germline ends. The CDR3 protein is CASSQLGDYNEQFF. The CDR3 bases are TGTGCCAGCAGCCAACTCGGAGACTACAATGAGCAGTTCTTC.

The chain uses TRBV5-1 and TRBJ1-2, with D hard to call. Trimming stripped 5 bases from V and 0 bases from J, with 14 bases between. The CDR3 is made up of 15 amino acids. CDR1 is SGHRS and CDR2 is YFSETQ in the germline V gene. The CDR3 DNA sequence: TGCGCCAGCAGGAATGGGCTGGAAGCTAACTATGGCTACACCTTC. Translation: CASRNGLEANYGYTF.

This sequence joins TRBV5-1 and TRBJ1-5; 9 bases agree with TRBD1. CDR1 is SGHRS, CDR2 YFSETQ, per germline. The V and J ends lost 2 bases and 1 base, in that order; junction bases with no gene match: 13. This CDR3 contains 19 residues. DNA for the CDR3: TGCGCCAGCAGCTTAGGGACAGGGAGCGGAATTGGGAGCAATCAGCCCCAGCATTTT. Its translation: CASSLGTGSGIGSNQPQHF.

This clone has more than one count but fewer than ten. The rearrangement uses TRBV11-2 and TRBJ2-3; TRBD2 agrees at 11 bases. From germline, CDR1 is SGHAT and CDR2 FQNNGV. V dropped 5 bases and J dropped 3; count of bases not matched to a gene: 7. This CDR3 region has 16 residues. In nucleotides, the CDR3 is TGTGCCAGCAGCGCGCGACTAGCGGGGTGGACAGATACGCAGTATTTT. As protein: CASSARLAGWTDTQYF.

The rearrangement joins TRBV2 to TRBJ1-1, with TRBD1 matching over 7 bases. CDR1 is SNHLY and CDR2 is FYNNEI in the germline V gene. V was pared by 7 bases and J by 6 bases, with 5 bases of the junction left unmatched. The CDR3 covers 12 residues. The chain's CDR3 is CASNLGQAEAFF. Written as DNA, the CDR3 is TGTGCCAGCAACCTAGGACAGGCTGAAGCTTTCTTT.

This sequence joins TRBV5-1 and TRBJ2-6; TRBD1 aligns across 7 bases. The J segment lost 0 bases and the V segment lost 4 bases, leaving 4 bases of the junction unmatched. The CDR3 contains 16 residues. Germline values: CDR1 SGHRS, CDR2 YFSETQ. CDR3 sequence (DNA): TGCGCCAGCAGCCGGGACAGCTCCTCTGGGGCCAACGTCCTGACTTTC. Translating gives CASSRDSSSGANVLTF.

This chain connects TRBV6-5 to TRBJ2-2, with TRBD1 matching over 8 bases. There are 16 residues in the CDR3. Germline V gene sequence: CDR1 MNHEY, CDR2 SVGAGI. The V segment lost 2 bases and the J segment 7 bases; nucleotides outside the gene matches: 9. The CDR3 region is CASSYAPRGHSGELFF. In nucleotides, the CDR3 is TGTGCCAGCAGTTACGCCCCCAGGGGGCACAGCGGGGAGCTGTTTTTT.

With respect to this clone: This may arise from a read error, as a much more abundant clone is one base away. At the DNA level, this CDR3 is encoded by other sequences in the same sample as well. This chain links TRBV6-4 with TRBJ2-3; 10 nucleotides align to TRBD2. The CDR3 spans 15 residues. Germline V gene sequence: CDR1 MRHNA, CDR2 SNTAGT. The ends lost 3 bases at V and 0 bases at J; junction bases unmatched: 0. The CDR3 region is CASSELAGSTDTQYF. In DNA form, the CDR3 reads TGTGCCAGCAGTGAACTAGCGGGGAGCACAGATACGCAGTATTTT.